This T cell receptor beta chain was observed in a study of blood T cell repertoires in COVID-19. At the level of the study: COVID-19 samples from acute and convalescent phases originated in the United States, Italy and Spain. Sample material is recorded as cDNA or gDNA derived from T cells, B-cell-depleted T cells, or PBMCs.

V lost 3 bases, J lost 6 bases, and 1 base stayed unmatched. The CDR3 sequence is 15 residues long. Germline CDR1 and CDR2: SGHTA and FQGNSA. Libraries were prepared by immunoSEQ multiplex PCR; TCRdb keeps only in-frame clonotypes and omits some of them. The table shows about 100,000 clones, with 70% to 90% occurring only once. The receptor comes from a human donor in a cohort sampled during active COVID-19. The rearrangement uses TRBV7-2 and TRBJ2-1, with 14 positions matching TRBD2. Material: peripheral blood. The DNA for the CDR3 is TGTGCCAGCAGCTTGACTAGCGGGAGGGGCAATGAGCAGTTCTTC. Protein product: CASSLTSGRGNEQFF.